The 24 T cell receptor beta chains below were found in one sample sequenced in a study of cytomegalovirus exposure and HLA in healthy donors (dated by TCRdb to 2016 to 2017). Library prep was done by the immunoSEQ multiplex PCR assay. For the multiplex PCR, a mixture combining 60 forward primers for TCR Vbeta segments and 13 reverse primers for TCR Jbeta segments was used. Imported from immuneACCESS, the table was reduced by TCRdb to in-frame sequences with V and J called. These copies leave out some clones; in studies compared against another copy, an unresolved V gene accounts for under half, and the cause of the remainder is not known. For this sample the table gives under 150,000 clones, of which around 70% were detected only once. Around 2.5% of the sample belongs to the ten largest clones. The sequenced material came from PBMCs. The source of these receptors is a woman aged 55 to 70 in good health and CMV-seropositive.

This clone was detected once. The rearrangement links TRBV9 to TRBJ2-5, with 10 bases lining up with TRBD2. Germline-derived CDR1 and CDR2 are SGDLS and YYNGEE. Trimming took 0 bases from V and 5 from J; bases not matched to a gene: 7. This CDR3 has 16 amino acids. The CDR3 protein is CASSVEPAGGRETQYF. The DNA of the CDR3 is TGTGCCAGCAGCGTAGAGCCAGCGGGGGGGCGGGAGACCCAGTACTTC.

The chain is built from TRBV10-3 and TRBJ2-7, with D maybe TRBD2 (6 bases). CDR1 and CDR2 (germline): ENHRY, SYGVKD. V lost 8 bases and J 4 bases, leaving 12 bases between the germline ends. This CDR3 region has 12 residues. This chain's CDR3 is CAIRGLEYEQYF. In nucleotides, the CDR3 is TGTGCCATCCGGGGGTTAGAGTACGAGCAGTACTTC.

This clone was detected a few times. The V call is TRBV10-3, the J call TRBJ2-5; TRBD1 matches 7 bases. The CDR3 is 16 residues long. Trimming took 2 bases from V and 3 from J; bases not matched to a gene: 9. Looked up from germline, CDR1 is ENHRY and CDR2 is SYGVKD. The CDR3 DNA reads TGTGCCATCAGTGAGACAAAGACAGGGCAAAAAGAGACCCAGTACTTC. Its translation is CAISETKTGQKETQYF.

This rearrangement joins TRBV6-1 to TRBJ1-6; TRBD1 might be the D (6 bases). In germline, CDR1 is MNHNS, CDR2 SASEGT. The CDR3 is 15 residues long. V lost 10 bases, J lost 7 bases, and 20 bases lay in between. CDR3 loop: CATLNGGQGNSPLHF. The CDR3, as DNA: TGTGCCACCCTGAACGGTGGGCAGGGGAATTCACCCCTCCACTTT.

The chain links TRBV12-5 to TRBJ1-2; perhaps TRBD1 as D (5 bases). The V end was cut by 2 bases, the J end by 2 bases, with 15 bases between. This CDR3 contains 16 residues. Germline assignment: CDR1 LGHNT and CDR2 FRNRAP. The CDR3 DNA sequence: TGTGCTAGTGGTTTGACAAGGGGAGGGGCGAACTATGGCTACACCTTC. Translated, it gives CASGLTRGGANYGYTF.

The chain combines TRBV5-1 with TRBJ2-5; the match to TRBD2 covers 7 bases. V shed 0 bases and J 2 bases; nucleotides not matched to a gene: 1. CDR3 length equals 14 residues. The V gene's germline CDR1 is SGHRS and CDR2 YFSETQ. CDR3 coding DNA: TGCGCCAGCAGCTTGGGGGGACTACAAGAGACCCAGTACTTC. Translation gives CASSLGGLQETQYF.

This chain joins TRBV11-2 and TRBJ1-6; D is ambiguous. V dropped 1 base and J dropped 8 bases, with 12 bases sitting between them. The CDR3 sequence is 15 residues long. The germline gives CDR1 SGHAT, CDR2 FQNNGV. The CDR3 is CASSLGQQRHSPLHF. CDR3 DNA sequence: TGTGCCAGCAGCTTAGGGCAGCAGAGGCATTCACCCCTCCACTTT. The full variable domain, rest sourced from reference TRBV11-2 and TRBJ1-6, is EAGVAQSPRYKIIEKRQSVAFWCNPISGHATLYWYQQILGQGPKLLIQFQNNGVVDDSQLPKDRFSAERLKGVDSTLKIQPAKLEDSAVYLCASSLGQQRHSPLHFGNGTRLTVT.

The chain carries TRBV2 and TRBJ1-6; the D is unclear. V lost 3 bases and J lost 5, with 14 bases in between. Germline CDR1 reads SNHLY; CDR2 reads FYNNEI. CDR3 size: 16 residues. CDR3: CASSEQAPRDNSPLHF. For the CDR3, the DNA is TGTGCCAGCAGTGAGCAAGCCCCGAGGGATAATTCACCCCTCCACTTT.

J is TRBJ1-2 and V is TRBV5-1; D unclear. The CDR3 is 13 residues long. V gave up 3 bases and J gave up 5 bases, with 11 bases separating them. Germline V gives CDR1 SGHRS, CDR2 YFSETQ. CDR3 in DNA: TGCGCCAGCAGCTCCGTTCCGGGTTATGGCTACACCTTC. It specifies CASSSVPGYGYTF.

The chain recombines TRBV19 with TRBJ1-2, with D perhaps matching TRBD1 (6 bases). Trimming cost V 3 bases and J 4 bases, with 12 bases left between them. The CDR3 is 14 residues long. Germline V gives CDR1 LNHDA, CDR2 SQIVND (reference sequence). The CDR3 DNA sequence: TGTGCCAGTAGTATGGGGGGGCGAACCTATGGCTACACCTTC. It codes for CASSMGGRTYGYTF. Full variable domain (remainder filled in from reference TRBV19 and TRBJ1-2): DGGITQSPKYLFRKEGQNVTLSCEQNLNHDAMYWYRQDPGQGLRLIYYSQIVNDFQKGDIAEGYSVSREKKESFPLTVTSAQKNPTAFYLCASSMGGRTYGYTFGSGTRLTVV.

The rearrangement joins TRBV6-5 to TRBJ1-4, with D uncertain. Germline lookup yields CDR1 MNHEY and CDR2 SVGAGI. This CDR3 is built from 15 residues. Trimming cost V 2 bases and J 6 bases, with 13 bases left between them. The CDR3 protein is CASSYGGRPDEKLFF. The CDR3 nucleotides are TGTGCCAGCAGTTACGGCGGGCGCCCGGATGAAAAACTGTTTTTT.

This chain links TRBV9 with TRBJ1-2; no definite D call. The germline V gene has CDR1 SGDLS and CDR2 YYNGEE. The CDR3 covers 11 residues. The ends were cut back, 3 bases at V and 8 bases at J, with 8 bases in the middle. The CDR3 DNA reads as TGTGCCAGCAGCGCCATAAGCGGCTACACCTTC. As protein: CASSAISGYTF. Filled out from reference TRBV9 and TRBJ1-2, the complete variable domain reads DSGVTQTPKHLITATGQRVTLRCSPRSGDLSVYWYQQSLDQGLQFLIQYYNGEERAKGNILERFSAQQFPDLHSELNLSSLELGDSALYFCASSAISGYTFGSGTRLTVV.

This chain joins TRBV7-8 and TRBJ1-6, with a weak D call TRBD1 (5 bases). CDR1 and CDR2 (germline): SGHVS, FQNEAQ. Trimming took off 1 base at V and 7 bases at J, with 8 bases between the two ends. The CDR3 totals 14 residues. The CDR3 nucleotides are TGTGCCAGCAGCTTAGTCGGGGGGAATTCACCCCTCCACTTT. It encodes CASSLVGGNSPLHF.

The J gene is TRBJ1-1, the V gene TRBV4-1; no firm D call. Germline V gives CDR1 MGHRA, CDR2 YSYEKL. V lost 4 bases and J lost 1, with 10 bases in between. This CDR3 spans 14 amino acids. The CDR3 region has the DNA TGCGCCAGCAGCCCACTATATACGAACACTGAAGCTTTCTTT. Its translation: CASSPLYTNTEAFF.

The chain is built from TRBV5-4 and TRBJ2-1, with D possibly being TRBD2 (5 bases). Trimming left V 0 bases short and J 9 bases short, with 16 bases between. Per the germline V gene, CDR1 is SGHNT and CDR2 is YYREEE (reference sequence). The CDR3 has 15 amino acids. The CDR3 loop is CASSLARTSRGEQFF. CDR3 coding DNA: TGTGCCAGCAGCTTGGCCCGTACTAGTCGGGGTGAGCAGTTCTTC.

The chain carries TRBV9 and TRBJ1-6, with D perhaps matching TRBD1 (6 bases). Looked up from germline, CDR1 is SGDLS and CDR2 is YYNGEE. Trimming removed 0 bases from V and 8 bases from J, with 12 bases in between. The CDR3 spans 15 residues. CDR3 sequence: CASSVVGGRDSPLHF. CDR3 in DNA: TGTGCCAGCAGCGTAGTGGGGGGGCGGGATTCACCCCTCCACTTT. The full variable domain, its missing parts supplied by reference TRBV9 and TRBJ1-6, is DSGVTQTPKHLITATGQRVTLRCSPRSGDLSVYWYQQSLDQGLQFLIQYYNGEERAKGNILERFSAQQFPDLHSELNLSSLELGDSALYFCASSVVGGRDSPLHFGNGTRLTVT.

The gene calls are TRBV9 and TRBJ2-1; 8 bases are shared with TRBD2. The germline CDR1 and CDR2 sequences are SGDLS and YYNGEE. This CDR3 comprises 14 residues. J was trimmed by 4 bases and V by 5 bases; bases with no gene match: 5. The CDR3 nucleotides are TGTGCCAGCAGGCGAAGCGGGGGATACAATGAGCAGTTCTTC. Translating gives CASRRSGGYNEQFF.

Only one count was recorded for this clone. The rearrangement links TRBV7-2 to TRBJ1-1, with D maybe TRBD1 (5 bases). CDR1 is SGHTA, CDR2 FQGNSA, per germline. CDR3 length equals 15 residues. Trimming took 5 bases from V and 5 from J, leaving 18 bases between them. The CDR3 loop is CASSRSGGSRTEAFF. Written as DNA, the CDR3 is TGTGCCAGCAGCCGTTCCGGGGGGTCCAGGACTGAAGCTTTCTTT.

V usage is TRBV5-1 and J usage is TRBJ1-1, with D perhaps matching TRBD1 (6 bases). The CDR3 length is 15 residues. Per the germline V gene, CDR1 is SGHRS and CDR2 is YFSETQ. Trimming pared 5 bases from V and 0 bases from J, leaving 14 bases between. The CDR3 sequence: CASRDIGGLNTEAFF. CDR3 in DNA: TGCGCCAGCAGGGACATTGGGGGCCTGAACACTGAAGCTTTCTTT.

This clone appeared a few times. The rearrangement uses TRBV9 and TRBJ1-2, with a tentative D call TRBD1 (5 bases). V lost 4 bases, J lost 1 base, and 17 bases lay in between. The CDR3 has 16 amino acids. Per the germline V gene, CDR1 is SGDLS and CDR2 is YYNGEE. The CDR3 nucleotides are TGTGCCAGCAGCCCGAGTCCTGGGGGGTTTAACTATGGCTACACCTTC. Its translation is CASSPSPGGFNYGYTF. Full variable domain (missing parts from reference TRBV9 and TRBJ1-2): DSGVTQTPKHLITATGQRVTLRCSPRSGDLSVYWYQQSLDQGLQFLIQYYNGEERAKGNILERFSAQQFPDLHSELNLSSLELGDSALYFCASSPSPGGFNYGYTFGSGTRLTVV.

The chain joins TRBV5-1 to TRBJ2-2, with 11 bases that match TRBD2. Germline V CDR1 and CDR2: SGHRS, YFSETQ. CDR3 length equals 17 residues. V lost 3 bases and J lost 4; bases outside the gene matches: 8. The CDR3 is CASSSGGGLAATGELFF. In DNA form, the CDR3 reads TGCGCCAGCAGCTCGGGCGGGGGACTAGCGGCCACCGGGGAGCTGTTTTTT.

This chain connects TRBV29-1 to TRBJ1-1, with TRBD1 matching 9 bases. Germline-derived CDR1 and CDR2 are SQVTM and ANQGSEA. The CDR3 runs to 16 residues. The V gene end was trimmed by 6 bases and the J gene end by 4 bases; junction bases not matched to a gene: 15. The CDR3: CSVAPRQGGSGTEAFF. DNA of the CDR3: TGCAGCGTCGCCCCCCGACAGGGGGGATCGGGCACTGAAGCTTTCTTT.

The rearrangement joins TRBV6-5 to TRBJ1-1; D call uncertain. The CDR3 length is 14 residues. The germline CDR1 and CDR2 sequences are MNHEY and SVGAGI. The V gene lost 4 bases and the J gene lost 4 bases, with 13 bases spanning the gap. CDR3 sequence: CASSSLSVLTEAFF. In DNA, the CDR3 is TGTGCCAGCAGTTCGCTGTCTGTACTCACTGAAGCTTTCTTT.

J is TRBJ2-7 and V is TRBV5-4, with D unresolved. The ends were cut back, 1 base at V and 0 bases at J, with 5 bases in the middle. The length of the CDR3 is 13 residues. Germline values: CDR1 SGHNT, CDR2 YYREEE (reference sequence). CDR3 in DNA: TGTGCCAGCAGCTTGCAGTCCTCCTACGAGCAGTACTTC. Protein sequence: CASSLQSSYEQYF.